This T cell receptor (beta chain) was identified in a study of T cell responses to AZD1222 COVID-19 vaccine. V was cut by 5 bases and J by 7 bases, with 11 bases left in between. Looked up from germline, CDR1 is SEHNR and CDR2 is FQNEAQ (reference sequence). The CDR3 runs 12 residues. The method was immunoSEQ multiplex PCR; TCRdb's version includes in-frame clones alone and lacks a portion of them. This table holds approximately 100,000 clones, 90% found once. This chain connects TRBV7-9 to TRBJ1-1, with D hard to call. Material: peripheral blood, obtained on day 0 of AZD1222 vaccination. The source is an adult in good health. CDR3 amino acids: CASSPDWDEAFF. The CDR3 DNA reads TGTGCCAGCAGCCCAGACTGGGATGAAGCTTTCTTT.